This is a list of T cell receptor beta chains from one sample in a study of T cells in Graves' hyperthyroidism and ophthalmopathy. TCRdb re-analysed the multiplex PCR reads in MiXCR, keeping a single row per CDR3 protein. The sample contains about 560,000 distinct CDR3 sequences, 14% of which appear only once. The sequencing sample was made of blood. Receptors originate from a woman in her forties with Graves' hyperthyroidism. Both conserved end residues are part of each CDR3. Fields, in order: J gene, CDR3 length, D gene, V gene, CDR3 protein. A D gene is named only where the DNA matches it firmly.

TRBJ2-5,14,-,TRBV6-5,CASILDSPLETQYF
TRBJ2-2,15,-,TRBV5-1,CASSSAGPVGGELFF
TRBJ2-5,12,-,TRBV29-1,CSVGGVQETQYF
TRBJ2-5,14,-,TRBV3-1,CASTVSGVEETQYF
TRBJ2-1,21,TRBD1,TRBV9,CASSVASFLISGTGEDNEQFF
TRBJ1-6,16,-,TRBV3-1,CASSQMGSSYNSPLHF
TRBJ2-7,16,TRBD1,TRBV5-1,CASSEISGTASYEQYF
TRBJ2-1,15,TRBD2,TRBV20-1,CSARDGLAGDNEQFF
TRBJ1-2,13,-,TRBV5-4,CASSFDRLYGYTF
TRBJ1-4,13,TRBD1,TRBV20-1,CSARDRESEKLFF
TRBJ1-5,15,-,TRBV19,CASSKEGRVNQPQHF
TRBJ2-5,14,TRBD1,TRBV12-3/TRBV12-4,CASSVSGTEETQYF
TRBJ2-3,14,-,TRBV5-1,CASSARGETDTQYF
TRBJ2-7,13,-,TRBV27,CASRLLGTYEQYF
TRBJ1-1,14,-,TRBV20-1,CSAQEQGSPPEAFF
TRBJ2-3,14,-,TRBV6-1,CASSAGLTRDTQYF
TRBJ1-4,16,-,TRBV11-2,CASSLIQGATNEKLFF
TRBJ2-7,13,-,TRBV28,CATIGWDSYEQYF
TRBJ2-1,17,-,TRBV10-2,CASSVKSGAEVYNEQFF
TRBJ2-6,15,-,TRBV20-1,CSARGQGTGANVLTF
TRBJ2-1,16,-,TRBV6-1,CASSTHQGGPYNEQFF
TRBJ1-4,15,-,TRBV6-1,CASSELKGSGEKLFF
TRBJ1-1,15,-,TRBV9,CASSVRAELNTEAFF
TRBJ1-4,15,TRBD1,TRBV4-1,CASSQSGTGHEKLFF
TRBJ2-7,14,-,TRBV10-2,CASRDLQGPYEQYF
TRBJ2-7,14,-,TRBV29-1,CSVVPLASSYEQYF
TRBJ2-5,18,TRBD2,TRBV10-3,CAISGQGTGTSGAGTQYF
TRBJ2-1,14,TRBD2,TRBV20-1,CSADAGAAYNEQFF
TRBJ1-4,15,TRBD1,TRBV6-9,CASSYRDSYNEKLFF
TRBJ2-1,14,TRBD2,TRBV20-1,CSARVAGVSNEQFF
TRBJ1-1,14,-,TRBV11-2,CASSYREGTTEAFF
TRBJ1-2,13,-,TRBV2,CASLVGQADGYTF
TRBJ2-1,15,TRBD2,TRBV7-3,CASSLLAGGPYEQFF
TRBJ2-1,15,TRBD2,TRBV10-2,CASSDGLAEYNEQFF
TRBJ1-1,14,TRBD1,TRBV6-2/TRBV6-3,CASSGGQLDTEAFF
TRBJ2-3,14,-,TRBV28,CASRPGPFTDTQYF
TRBJ2-7,16,TRBD2,TRBV5-1,CASSLGLAGVAYEQYF
TRBJ2-1,14,-,TRBV5-1,CASSLRQEYNEQFF
TRBJ2-7,17,TRBD1,TRBV29-1,CSVEDLRGQGISYEQYF
TRBJ1-5,12,-,TRBV28,CATLRGGQPQHF